The sequence of this T cell receptor (beta chain) was determined in a study of early T cells in non-severe SARS-CoV-2 infection. This CDR3 comprises 15 residues. This clonotype was found a few times. TCRdb itself ran the 5' RACE reads through MiXCR, one entry per CDR3 protein. The data show approximately 69,000 distinct CDR3 sequences, about an eighth seen once. The sequencing here drew on whole blood, taken at baseline. The chain combines TRBV3-2 with TRBJ1-2; TRBD1 reflects the table's D call only, with no check against the DNA. TRBV3-2 has pseudogene status. This clonotype originated in an adult who was a healthcare worker with PCR-confirmed SARS-CoV-2 infection or an uninfected control (not recorded which). CDR3 DNA: TGTGCCAGCAGCCAAGATGGGGGCAGATCCTATGGCTACACCTTC. It encodes CASSQDGGRSYGYTF.